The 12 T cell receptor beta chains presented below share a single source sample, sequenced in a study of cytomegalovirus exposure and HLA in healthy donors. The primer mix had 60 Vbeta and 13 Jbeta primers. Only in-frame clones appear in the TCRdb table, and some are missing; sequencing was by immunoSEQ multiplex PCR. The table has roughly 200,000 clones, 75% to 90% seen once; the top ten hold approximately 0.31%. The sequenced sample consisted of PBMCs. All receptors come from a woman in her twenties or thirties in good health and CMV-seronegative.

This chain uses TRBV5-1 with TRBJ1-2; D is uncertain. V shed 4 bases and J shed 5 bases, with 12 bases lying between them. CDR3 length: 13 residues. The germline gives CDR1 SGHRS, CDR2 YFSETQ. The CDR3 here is CASSREGRYGYTF. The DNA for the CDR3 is TGCGCCAGCAGCCGTGAAGGGAGGTATGGCTACACCTTC.

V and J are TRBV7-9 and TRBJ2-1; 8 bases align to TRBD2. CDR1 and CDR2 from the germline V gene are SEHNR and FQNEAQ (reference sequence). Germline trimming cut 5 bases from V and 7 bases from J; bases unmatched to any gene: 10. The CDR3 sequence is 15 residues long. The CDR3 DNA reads TGTGCCAGCAGCCGAAGCTTAGCGGGGCCAAATGAGCAGTTCTTC. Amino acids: CASSRSLAGPNEQFF.

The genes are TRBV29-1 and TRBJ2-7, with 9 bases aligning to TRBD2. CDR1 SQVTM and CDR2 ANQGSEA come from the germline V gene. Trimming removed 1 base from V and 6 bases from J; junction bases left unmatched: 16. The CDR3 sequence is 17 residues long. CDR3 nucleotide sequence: TGCAGCGTTGAAGCCCTCGGGGCTAGCGGGGTACGGGGCGAGCAGTACTTC. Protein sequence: CSVEALGASGVRGEQYF.

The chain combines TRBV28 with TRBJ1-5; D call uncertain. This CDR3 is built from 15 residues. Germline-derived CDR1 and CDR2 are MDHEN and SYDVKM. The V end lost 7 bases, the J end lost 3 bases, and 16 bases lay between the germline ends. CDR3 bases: TGTGCCAGCAAATCCTTAGGGAGGGACAATCAGCCCCAGCATTTT. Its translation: CASKSLGRDNQPQHF.

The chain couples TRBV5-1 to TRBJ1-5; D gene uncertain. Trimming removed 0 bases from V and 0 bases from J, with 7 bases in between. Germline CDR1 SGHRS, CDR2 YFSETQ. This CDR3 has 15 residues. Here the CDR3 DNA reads TGCGCCAGCAGCTTGGACGGGGATAGCAATCAGCCCCAGCATTTT. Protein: CASSLDGDSNQPQHF.

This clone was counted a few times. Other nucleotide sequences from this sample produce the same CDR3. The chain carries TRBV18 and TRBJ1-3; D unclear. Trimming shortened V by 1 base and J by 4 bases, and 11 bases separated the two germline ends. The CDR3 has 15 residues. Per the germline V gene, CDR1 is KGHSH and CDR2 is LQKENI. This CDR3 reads CASSPLGVGGNTIYF. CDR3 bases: TGTGCCAGCTCACCACTTGGCGTCGGGGGAAACACCATATATTTT.

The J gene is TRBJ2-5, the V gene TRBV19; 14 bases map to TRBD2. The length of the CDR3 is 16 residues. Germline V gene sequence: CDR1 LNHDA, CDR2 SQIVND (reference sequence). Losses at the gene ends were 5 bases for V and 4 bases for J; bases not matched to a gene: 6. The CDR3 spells CASSAGTSGRGETQYF. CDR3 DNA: TGTGCCAGTAGTGCCGGGACTAGCGGGAGAGGAGAGACCCAGTACTTC.

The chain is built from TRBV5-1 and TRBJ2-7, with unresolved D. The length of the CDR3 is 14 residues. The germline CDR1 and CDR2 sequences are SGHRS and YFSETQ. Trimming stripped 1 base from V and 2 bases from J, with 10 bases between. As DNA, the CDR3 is TGCGCCAGCAGCTTGCGAGATCCCGCCTACGAGCAGTACTTC. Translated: CASSLRDPAYEQYF.

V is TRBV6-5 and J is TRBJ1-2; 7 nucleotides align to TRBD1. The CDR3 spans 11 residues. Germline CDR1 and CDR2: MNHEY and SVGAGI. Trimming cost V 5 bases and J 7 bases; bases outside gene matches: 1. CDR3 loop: CASSNRGGYTF. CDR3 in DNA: TGTGCCAGCAGTAACAGGGGTGGCTACACCTTC.

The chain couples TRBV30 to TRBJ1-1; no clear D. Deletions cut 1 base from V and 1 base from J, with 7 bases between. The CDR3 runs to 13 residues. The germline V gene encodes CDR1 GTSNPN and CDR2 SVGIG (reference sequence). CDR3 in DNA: TGTGCCTGGAGTGGGACTGCGAACACTGAAGCTTTCTTT. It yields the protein CAWSGTANTEAFF. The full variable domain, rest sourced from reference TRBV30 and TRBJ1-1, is SQTIHQWPATLVQPVGSPLSLECTVEGTSNPNLYWYRQAAGRGLQLLFYSVGIGQISSEVPQNLSASRPQDRQFILSSKKLLLSDSGFYLCAWSGTANTEAFFGQGTRLTVV.

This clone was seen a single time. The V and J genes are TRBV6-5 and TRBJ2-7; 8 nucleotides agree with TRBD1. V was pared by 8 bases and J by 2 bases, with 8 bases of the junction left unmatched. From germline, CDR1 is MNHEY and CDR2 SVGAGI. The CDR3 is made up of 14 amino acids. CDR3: CASVGDRWTYEQYF. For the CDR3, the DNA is TGTGCCAGCGTCGGGGACAGGTGGACCTACGAGCAGTACTTC.

The CDR3 here is CASSWGQGASYEQYF. CDR3 nucleotides: TGTGCCAGCAGCTGGGGACAGGGGGCATCCTACGAGCAGTACTTC. The chain couples TRBV27 to TRBJ2-7; 12 bases align to TRBD1. V shed 6 bases, J shed 1 base, and the junction held 4 bases outside the gene matches. CDR3 size: 15 residues. Germline CDR1 MNHEY, CDR2 SMNVEV (reference sequence).